This T cell receptor beta chain was sequenced during a study of shared clonotypes between healthy human individuals. Study results and caveats: Some naive CD4 clonotypes, approximately 4.5%, turned up in common across a handful of donors. Despite large depth, rarefaction showed incomplete sorted-subset sequencing. Sampling involved blood alone; tissue repertoires likely differ.

Turning to this clone: Its antigen is not identified.

In replicate PCRs of sorted subsets, around 200 ng DNA, about 30,000 T cell genomes, was used. The data were produced by immunoSEQ multiplex PCR, yet TCRdb's version contains in-frame clones alone and is incomplete. Of fewer than 350,000 clones in the sample, roughly 84% are singletons; the top ten hold 16%. Material: memory CD8+ T cells sorted from blood. The subset is: CD45RO+ cells pooled with CCR7-negative TemRA cells. This receptor was obtained from a man younger than 30 in good health.

For the CDR3, the DNA is TGTGCCAGTAGTACAGCGGGGGAAATCCAAGAGACCCAGTACTTC. Amino acid sequence: CASSTAGEIQETQYF. V and J are TRBV19 and TRBJ2-5, with 8 bases fitting TRBD2. Germline V gene lookup returns CDR1 LNHDA and CDR2 SQIVND (reference sequence). V gave up 4 bases and J gave up 1 base; unmatched junction bases: 5. The CDR3 length is 15 residues.